These 9 T cell receptor beta chains came from one sample sequenced in a study of cytomegalovirus exposure and HLA in healthy donors. Method: immunoSEQ multiplex PCR; TCRdb's copy keeps in-frame clones and lacks some. In the table there are hundreds of thousands of clones, 70% to 90% of which are singletons. Sequenced input: PBMCs. These receptor sequences come from a woman under 30 in good health and CMV-seronegative.

The chain recombines TRBV27 with TRBJ2-7, with 10 bases aligning to TRBD2. V lost 7 bases to trimming and J lost 5 bases; unmatched junction nucleotides: 8. The CDR3 is 14 amino acids. From germline, CDR1 is MNHEY and CDR2 SMNVEV (reference sequence). This CDR3 is CASKGVAGGHEQYF. As DNA, the CDR3 is TGTGCCAGCAAAGGGGTAGCGGGAGGCCACGAGCAGTACTTC.

The genes are TRBV19 and TRBJ1-5; tentative D call: TRBD1 (5 bases). Trimming pared 5 bases from V and 6 bases from J, leaving 14 bases between. Germline CDR1 LNHDA, CDR2 SQIVND (reference sequence). The CDR3 sequence is 14 residues long. CDR3 in DNA: TGTGCCAGTAGTTTAAGACAGACGGGTCAGCCCCAGCATTTT. Amino acids: CASSLRQTGQPQHF.

This rearrangement joins TRBV19 to TRBJ2-7; 7 positions match TRBD2. Trimming took 1 base from V and 4 from J; bases not matched to a gene: 4. This CDR3 comprises 14 residues. CDR1 and CDR2 from the germline V gene are LNHDA and SQIVND (reference sequence). CDR3 sequence (DNA): TGTGCCAGTAGTATAGCGGGAGGACCATACGAGCAGTACTTC. It specifies CASSIAGGPYEQYF.

As to this clone: Other DNA sequences within the sample encode an identical CDR3. The chain joins TRBV14 to TRBJ1-2, with D tentatively TRBD1 (6 bases). The CDR3 consists of 13 residues. Germline CDR1 SGHDN, CDR2 FVKESK. Trimming stripped 1 base from V and 5 bases from J, with 8 bases between. The CDR3 loop is CASSQGQGYGYTF. CDR3 coding DNA: TGTGCCAGCAGCCAAGGGCAGGGGTATGGCTACACCTTC.

The V and J genes are TRBV5-8 and TRBJ2-7, with D tentatively TRBD2 (5 bases). Germline V gives CDR1 SGHTS, CDR2 YDEGEE. There are 13 residues in the CDR3. The germline V and J ends were trimmed by 5 bases and 2 bases, with 11 bases remaining between them. The CDR3 region is CASRSTGTYEQYF. CDR3 bases: TGTGCCAGCAGGTCTACGGGAACCTACGAGCAGTACTTC.

The chain has TRBV6-1 and TRBJ1-5; no reliable D call. Germline V gene sequence: CDR1 MNHNS, CDR2 SASEGT. The length of the CDR3 is 14 residues. Trimming shortened V by 0 bases and J by 6 bases, and 9 bases separated the two germline ends. The CDR3 sequence is CASSEALAVQPQHF. The CDR3 coding sequence is TGTGCCAGCAGTGAAGCGCTAGCAGTTCAGCCCCAGCATTTT.

This chain links TRBV9 with TRBJ2-7, with a tentative D call TRBD2 (6 bases). The germline CDR1 and CDR2 sequences are SGDLS and YYNGEE. CDR3 length: 15 residues. Trimming cost V 2 bases and J 1 base, with 13 bases left between them. CDR3 coding DNA: TGTGCCAGCAGCGTCGGGCGGGATCCTTCCTACGAGCAGTACTTC. As protein: CASSVGRDPSYEQYF.

This sequence joins TRBV7-2 and TRBJ2-7; no clear D gene. Trimming removed 0 bases from V and 6 bases from J, with 12 bases in between. Germline lookup yields CDR1 SGHTA and CDR2 FQGNSA. The CDR3 runs 14 residues. The CDR3 loop reads CASSLAPTSLEQYF. The CDR3 DNA sequence: TGTGCCAGCAGCTTAGCCCCTACGTCCCTCGAGCAGTACTTC.

The V call is TRBV28, the J call TRBJ2-3; possible D gene TRBD1, 6 bases. The CDR3 runs to 15 residues. CDR1 is MDHEN, CDR2 SYDVKM, per germline. Trimming stripped 6 bases from V and 0 bases from J, with 13 bases between. CDR3 in DNA: TGTGCCAGCAGATCAGGGGATTCTAGCACAGATACGCAGTATTTT. This encodes CASRSGDSSTDTQYF.